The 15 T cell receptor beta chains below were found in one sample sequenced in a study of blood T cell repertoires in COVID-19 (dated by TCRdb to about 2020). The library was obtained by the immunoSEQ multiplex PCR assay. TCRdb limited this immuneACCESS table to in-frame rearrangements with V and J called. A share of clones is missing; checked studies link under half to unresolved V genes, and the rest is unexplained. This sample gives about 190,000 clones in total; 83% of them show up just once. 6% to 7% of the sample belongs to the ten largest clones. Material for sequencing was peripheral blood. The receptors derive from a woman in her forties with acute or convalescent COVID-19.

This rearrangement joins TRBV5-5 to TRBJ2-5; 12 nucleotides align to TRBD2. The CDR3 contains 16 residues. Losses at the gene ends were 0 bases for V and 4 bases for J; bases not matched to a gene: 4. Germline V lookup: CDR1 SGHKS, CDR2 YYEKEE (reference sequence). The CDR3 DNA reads TGTGCCAGCAGCTTGGCGCTAGCGGGGGGGCGAGAGACCCAGTACTTC. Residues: CASSLALAGGRETQYF. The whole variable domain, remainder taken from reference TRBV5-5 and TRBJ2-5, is DAGVTQSPTHLIKTRGQQVTLRCSPISGHKSVSWYQQVLGQGPQFIFQYYEKEERGRGNFPDRFSARQFPNYSSELNVNALLLGDSALYLCASSLALAGGRETQYFGPGTRLLVL.

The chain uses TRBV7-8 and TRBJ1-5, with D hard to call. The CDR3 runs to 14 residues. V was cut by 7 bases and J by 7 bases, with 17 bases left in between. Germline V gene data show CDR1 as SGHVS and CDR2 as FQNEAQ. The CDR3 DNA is TGTGCCAGCACCATACCGGGGAGCGGACAGCCCCAGCATTTT. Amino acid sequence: CASTIPGSGQPQHF. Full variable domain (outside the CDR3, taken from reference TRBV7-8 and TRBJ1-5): GAGVSQSPRYKVAKRGQDVALRCDPISGHVSLFWYQQALGQGPEFLTYFQNEAQLDKSGLPSDRFFAERPEGSVSTLKIQRTQQEDSAVYLCASTIPGSGQPQHFGDGTRLSIL.

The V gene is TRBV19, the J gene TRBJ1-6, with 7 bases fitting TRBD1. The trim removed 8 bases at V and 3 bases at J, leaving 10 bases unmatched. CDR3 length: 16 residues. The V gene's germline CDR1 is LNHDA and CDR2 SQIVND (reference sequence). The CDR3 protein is CASRDREVGYNSPLHF. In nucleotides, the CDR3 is TGTGCCAGTCGTGACAGGGAAGTTGGCTATAATTCACCCCTCCACTTT. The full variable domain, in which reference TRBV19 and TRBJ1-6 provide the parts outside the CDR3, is DGGITQSPKYLFRKEGQNVTLSCEQNLNHDAMYWYRQDPGQGLRLIYYSQIVNDFQKGDIAEGYSVSREKKESFPLTVTSAQKNPTAFYLCASRDREVGYNSPLHFGNGTRLTVT.

Here the CDR3 reads CASSKWHRGRSYEQYF. CDR3 bases: TGTGCCAGCAGCAAATGGCACAGGGGAAGATCCTACGAGCAGTACTTC. V gene TRBV21-1 combines with J gene TRBJ2-7; TRBD1 is the table's D call and was not checked against the DNA. TRBV21-1 is marked as a pseudogene. This CDR3 has 16 residues.

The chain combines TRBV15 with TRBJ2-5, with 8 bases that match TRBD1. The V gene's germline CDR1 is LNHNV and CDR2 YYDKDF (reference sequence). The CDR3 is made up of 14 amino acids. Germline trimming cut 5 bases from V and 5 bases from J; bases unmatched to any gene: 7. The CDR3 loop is CATSGQGRRETQYF. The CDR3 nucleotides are TGTGCCACCAGCGGACAGGGAAGGCGCGAGACCCAGTACTTC.

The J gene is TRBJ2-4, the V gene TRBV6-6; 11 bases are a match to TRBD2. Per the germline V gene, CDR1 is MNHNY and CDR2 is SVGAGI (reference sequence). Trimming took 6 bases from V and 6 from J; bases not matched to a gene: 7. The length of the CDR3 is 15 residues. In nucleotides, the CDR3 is TGTGCCAGCAGCCCAGGGACTAGCGGTATAAACATTCAGTACTTC. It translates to CASSPGTSGINIQYF.

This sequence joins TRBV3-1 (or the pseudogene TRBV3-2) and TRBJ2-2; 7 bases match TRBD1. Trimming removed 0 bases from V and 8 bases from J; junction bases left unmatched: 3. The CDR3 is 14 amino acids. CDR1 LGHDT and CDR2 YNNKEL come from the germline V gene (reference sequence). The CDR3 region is CASSQEGGAGELFF. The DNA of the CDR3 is TGTGCCAGCAGCCAAGAAGGGGGCGCTGGGGAGCTGTTTTTT.

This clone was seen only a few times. Here the CDR3 reads CASSLQNTEAFF. The CDR3 DNA reads TGTGCCAGCAGTTTACAGAACACTGAAGCTTTCTTT. The chain combines TRBV28 with TRBJ1-1; D call uncertain. Looked up from germline, CDR1 is MDHEN and CDR2 is SYDVKM. V was trimmed by 2 bases and J by 1 base, leaving 2 bases between them. The CDR3 contains 12 residues.

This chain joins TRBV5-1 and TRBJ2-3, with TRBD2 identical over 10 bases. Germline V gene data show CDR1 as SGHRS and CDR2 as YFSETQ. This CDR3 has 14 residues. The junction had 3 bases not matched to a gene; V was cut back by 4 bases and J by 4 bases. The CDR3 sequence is CASSPGLAADTQYF. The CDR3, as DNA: TGCGCCAGCAGCCCTGGACTAGCGGCAGATACGCAGTATTTT.

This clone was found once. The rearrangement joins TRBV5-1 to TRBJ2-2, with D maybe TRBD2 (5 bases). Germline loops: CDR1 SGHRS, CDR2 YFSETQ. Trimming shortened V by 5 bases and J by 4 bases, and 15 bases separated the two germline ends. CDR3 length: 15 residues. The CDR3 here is CASSFNLASTGELFF. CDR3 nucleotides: TGCGCCAGCAGTTTTAATCTAGCTTCCACCGGGGAGCTGTTTTTT.

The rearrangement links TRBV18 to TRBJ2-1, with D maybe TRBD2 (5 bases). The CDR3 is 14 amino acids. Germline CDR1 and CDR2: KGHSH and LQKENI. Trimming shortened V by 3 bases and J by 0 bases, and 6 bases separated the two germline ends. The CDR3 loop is CASSPGSSYNEQFF. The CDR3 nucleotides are TGTGCCAGCTCACCGGGGAGCTCCTACAATGAGCAGTTCTTC.

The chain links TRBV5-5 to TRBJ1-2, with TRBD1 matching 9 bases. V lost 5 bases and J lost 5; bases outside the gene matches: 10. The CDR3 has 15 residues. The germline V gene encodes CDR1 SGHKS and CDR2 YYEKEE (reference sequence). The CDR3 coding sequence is TGTGCCAGCAGAGAATTGGGACAGGGCTTTTATGGCTACACCTTC. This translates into CASRELGQGFYGYTF.

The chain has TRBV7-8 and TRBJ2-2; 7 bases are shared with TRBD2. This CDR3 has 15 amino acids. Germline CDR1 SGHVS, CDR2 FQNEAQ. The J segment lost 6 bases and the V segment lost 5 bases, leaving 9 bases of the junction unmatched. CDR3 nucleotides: TGTGCCAGCAGCCCAAAGGGGAGGGTGGCCGGGGAGCTGTTTTTT. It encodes CASSPKGRVAGELFF.

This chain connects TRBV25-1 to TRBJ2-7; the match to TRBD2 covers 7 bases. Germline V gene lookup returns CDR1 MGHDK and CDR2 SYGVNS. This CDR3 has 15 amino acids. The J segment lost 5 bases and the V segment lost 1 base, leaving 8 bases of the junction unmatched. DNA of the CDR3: TGTGCCAGCAGTGAATGGGGGGGGTCCTACAACGAGCAGTACTTC. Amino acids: CASSEWGGSYNEQYF.

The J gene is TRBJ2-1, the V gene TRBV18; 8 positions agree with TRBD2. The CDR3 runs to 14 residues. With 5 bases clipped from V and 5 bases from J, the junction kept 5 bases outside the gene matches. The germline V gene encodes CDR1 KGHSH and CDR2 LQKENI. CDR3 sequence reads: CASSSILADNEQFF. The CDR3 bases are TGTGCCAGCTCATCAATACTAGCGGACAATGAGCAGTTCTTC.